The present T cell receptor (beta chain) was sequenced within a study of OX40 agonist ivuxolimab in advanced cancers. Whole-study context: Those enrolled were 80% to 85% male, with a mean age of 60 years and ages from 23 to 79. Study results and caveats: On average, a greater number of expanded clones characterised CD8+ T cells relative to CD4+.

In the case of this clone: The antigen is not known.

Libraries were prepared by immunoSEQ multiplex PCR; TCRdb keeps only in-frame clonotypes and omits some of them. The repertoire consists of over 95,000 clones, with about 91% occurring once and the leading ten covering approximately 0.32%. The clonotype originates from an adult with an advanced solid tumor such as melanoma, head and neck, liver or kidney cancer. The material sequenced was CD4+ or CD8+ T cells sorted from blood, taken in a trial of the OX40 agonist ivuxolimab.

CDR3 protein: CASSQVWRLGETQYF. The CDR3, as DNA: TGCGCCAGCAGCCAAGTCTGGAGACTAGGAGAGACCCAGTACTTC. This chain links TRBV4-3 with TRBJ2-5, with D possibly being TRBD2 (6 bases). This CDR3 has 15 amino acids. Trimming took 1 base from V and 4 from J, leaving 13 bases between them. Germline CDR1 and CDR2: LGHNA and YSLEER.